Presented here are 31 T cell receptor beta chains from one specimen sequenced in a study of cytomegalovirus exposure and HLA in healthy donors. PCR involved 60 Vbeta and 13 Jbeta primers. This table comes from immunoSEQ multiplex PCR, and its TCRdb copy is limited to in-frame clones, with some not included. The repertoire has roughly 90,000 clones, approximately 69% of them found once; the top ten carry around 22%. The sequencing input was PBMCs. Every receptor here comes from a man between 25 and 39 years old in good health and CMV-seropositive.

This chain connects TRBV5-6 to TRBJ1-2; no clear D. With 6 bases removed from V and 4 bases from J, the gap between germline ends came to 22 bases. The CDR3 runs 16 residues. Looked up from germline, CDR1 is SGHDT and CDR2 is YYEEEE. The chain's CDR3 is CASISTGIISGYGYTF. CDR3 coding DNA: TGTGCCAGCATCTCAACCGGGATTATAAGCGGCTATGGCTACACCTTC.

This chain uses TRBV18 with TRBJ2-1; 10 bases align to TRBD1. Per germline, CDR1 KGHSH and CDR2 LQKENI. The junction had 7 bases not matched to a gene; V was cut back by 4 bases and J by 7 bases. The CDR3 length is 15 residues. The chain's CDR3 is CASSLRTGGRNEQFF. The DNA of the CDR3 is TGTGCCAGCTCACTACGGACAGGGGGTAGAAATGAGCAGTTCTTC.

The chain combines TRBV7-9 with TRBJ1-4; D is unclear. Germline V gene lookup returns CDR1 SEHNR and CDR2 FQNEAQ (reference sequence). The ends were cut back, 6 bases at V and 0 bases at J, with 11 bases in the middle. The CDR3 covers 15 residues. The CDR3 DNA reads TGTGCCAGCAGTCCCTATGATGCAACTAATGAAAAACTGTTTTTT. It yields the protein CASSPYDATNEKLFF.

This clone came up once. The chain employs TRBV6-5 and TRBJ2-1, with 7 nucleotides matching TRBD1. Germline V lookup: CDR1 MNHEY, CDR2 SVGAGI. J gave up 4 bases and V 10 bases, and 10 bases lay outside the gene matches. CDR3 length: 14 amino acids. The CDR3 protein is CATKRDSQYNEQFF. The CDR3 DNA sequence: TGTGCCACCAAACGGGACAGTCAATACAATGAGCAGTTCTTC.

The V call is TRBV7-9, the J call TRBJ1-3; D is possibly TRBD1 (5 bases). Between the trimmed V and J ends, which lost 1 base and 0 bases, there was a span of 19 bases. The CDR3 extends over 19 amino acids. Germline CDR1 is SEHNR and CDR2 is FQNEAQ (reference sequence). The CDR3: CASSLGAGWNLDSGNTIYF. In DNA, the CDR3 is TGTGCCAGCAGCTTAGGGGCAGGGTGGAACCTTGACTCTGGAAACACCATATATTTT.

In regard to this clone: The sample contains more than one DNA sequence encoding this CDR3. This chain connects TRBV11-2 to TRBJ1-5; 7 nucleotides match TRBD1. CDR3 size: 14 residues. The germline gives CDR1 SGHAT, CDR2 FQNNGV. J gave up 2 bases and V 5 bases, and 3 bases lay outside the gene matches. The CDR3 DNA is TGTGCCAGCAGCCCTACAGGGGGCAATCAGCCCCAGCATTTT. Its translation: CASSPTGGNQPQHF.

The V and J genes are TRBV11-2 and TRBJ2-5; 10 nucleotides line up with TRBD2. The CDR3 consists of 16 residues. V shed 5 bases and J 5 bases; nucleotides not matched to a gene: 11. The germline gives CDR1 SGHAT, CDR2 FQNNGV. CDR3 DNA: TGTGCCAGCAGCCTTCCAGCGGGAGGGGGAGGTGAGACCCAGTACTTC. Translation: CASSLPAGGGGETQYF.

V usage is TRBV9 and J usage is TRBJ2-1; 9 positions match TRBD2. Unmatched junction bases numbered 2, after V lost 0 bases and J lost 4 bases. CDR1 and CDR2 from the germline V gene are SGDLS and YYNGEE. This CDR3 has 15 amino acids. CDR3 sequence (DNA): TGTGCCAGCAGCGTAGGTAGCGGGGGATACAATGAGCAGTTCTTC. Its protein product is CASSVGSGGYNEQFF. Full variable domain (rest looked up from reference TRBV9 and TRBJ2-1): DSGVTQTPKHLITATGQRVTLRCSPRSGDLSVYWYQQSLDQGLQFLIQYYNGEERAKGNILERFSAQQFPDLHSELNLSSLELGDSALYFCASSVGSGGYNEQFFGPGTRLTVL.

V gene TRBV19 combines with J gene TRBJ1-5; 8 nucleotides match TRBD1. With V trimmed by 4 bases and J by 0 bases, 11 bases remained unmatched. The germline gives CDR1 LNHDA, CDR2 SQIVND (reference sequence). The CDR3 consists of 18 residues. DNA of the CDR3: TGTGCCAGTAGTAGGCACCTCCGGGACAGGTATAGCAATCAGCCCCAGCATTTT. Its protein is CASSRHLRDRYSNQPQHF.

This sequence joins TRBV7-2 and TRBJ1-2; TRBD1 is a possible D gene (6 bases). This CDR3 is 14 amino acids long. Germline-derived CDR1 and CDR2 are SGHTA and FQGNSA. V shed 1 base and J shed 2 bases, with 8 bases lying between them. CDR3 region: CASSLVGQNYGYTF. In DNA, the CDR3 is TGTGCCAGCAGCTTAGTAGGACAGAACTATGGCTACACCTTC.

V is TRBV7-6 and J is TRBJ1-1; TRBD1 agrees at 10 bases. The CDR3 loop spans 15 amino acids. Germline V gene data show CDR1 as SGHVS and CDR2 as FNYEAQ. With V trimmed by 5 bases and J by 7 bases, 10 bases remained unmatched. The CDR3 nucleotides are TGTGCCAGCAGCCTACAGGGACAGGGGATTGATGAAGCTTTCTTT. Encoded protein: CASSLQGQGIDEAFF.

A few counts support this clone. Here the CDR3 reads CASSIGGNEQFF. The CDR3 DNA reads TGTGCCAGTAGTATAGGAGGGAATGAGCAGTTCTTC. This chain uses TRBV19 with TRBJ2-1, with a weak D call TRBD2 (5 bases). Germline V gene sequence: CDR1 LNHDA, CDR2 SQIVND (reference sequence). Trimming took 1 base from V and 7 from J, leaving 5 bases between them. This CDR3 region has 12 residues.

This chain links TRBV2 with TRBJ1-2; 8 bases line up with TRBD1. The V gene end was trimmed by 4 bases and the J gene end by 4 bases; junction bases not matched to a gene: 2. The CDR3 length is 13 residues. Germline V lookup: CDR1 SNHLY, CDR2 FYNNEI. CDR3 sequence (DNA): TGTGCCAGCAGTGCAGGGGGCGGCTATGGCTACACCTTC. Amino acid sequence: CASSAGGGYGYTF. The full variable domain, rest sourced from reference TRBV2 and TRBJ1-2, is EPEVTQTPSHQVTQMGQEVILRCVPISNHLYFYWYRQILGQKVEFLVSFYNNEISEKSEIFDDQFSVERPDGSNFTLKIRSTKLEDSAMYFCASSAGGGYGYTFGSGTRLTVV.

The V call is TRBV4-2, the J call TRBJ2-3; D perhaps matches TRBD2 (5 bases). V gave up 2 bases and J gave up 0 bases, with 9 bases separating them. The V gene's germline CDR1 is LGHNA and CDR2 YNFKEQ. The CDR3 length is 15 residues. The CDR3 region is CASSQPGSSTDTQYF. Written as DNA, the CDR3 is TGTGCCAGCAGCCAACCGGGGTCTAGCACAGATACGCAGTATTTT.

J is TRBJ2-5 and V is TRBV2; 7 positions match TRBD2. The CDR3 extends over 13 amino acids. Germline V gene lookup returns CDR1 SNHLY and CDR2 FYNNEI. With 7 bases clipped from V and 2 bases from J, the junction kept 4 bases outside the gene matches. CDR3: CASNREGQETQYF. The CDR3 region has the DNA TGTGCCAGCAATAGGGAGGGTCAAGAGACCCAGTACTTC.

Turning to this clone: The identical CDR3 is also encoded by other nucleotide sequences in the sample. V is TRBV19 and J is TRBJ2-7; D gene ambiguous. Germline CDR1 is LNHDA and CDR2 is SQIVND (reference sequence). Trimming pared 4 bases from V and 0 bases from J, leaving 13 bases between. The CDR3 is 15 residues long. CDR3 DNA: TGTGCCAGTAGTAAAAGACTGGCGGCCTCCTACGAGCAGTACTTC. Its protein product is CASSKRLAASYEQYF.

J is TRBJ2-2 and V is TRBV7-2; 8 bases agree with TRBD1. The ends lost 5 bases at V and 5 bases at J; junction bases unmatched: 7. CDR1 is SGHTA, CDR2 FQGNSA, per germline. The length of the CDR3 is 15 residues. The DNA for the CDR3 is TGTGCCAGCAGCACGCGGACAGGGAGGACCGGGGAGCTGTTTTTT. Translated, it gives CASSTRTGRTGELFF. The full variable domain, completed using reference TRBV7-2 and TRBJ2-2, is GAGVSQSPSNKVTEKGKDVELRCDPISGHTALYWYRQSLGQGLEFLIYFQGNSAPDKSGLPSDRFSAERTGGSVSTLTIQRTQQEDSAVYLCASSTRTGRTGELFFGEGSRLTVL.

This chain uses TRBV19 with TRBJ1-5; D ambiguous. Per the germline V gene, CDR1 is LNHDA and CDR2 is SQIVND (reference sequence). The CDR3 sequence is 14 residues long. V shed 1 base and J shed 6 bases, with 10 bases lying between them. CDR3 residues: CASSIALASQPQHF. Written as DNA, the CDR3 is TGTGCCAGTAGTATAGCATTAGCAAGTCAGCCCCAGCATTTT.

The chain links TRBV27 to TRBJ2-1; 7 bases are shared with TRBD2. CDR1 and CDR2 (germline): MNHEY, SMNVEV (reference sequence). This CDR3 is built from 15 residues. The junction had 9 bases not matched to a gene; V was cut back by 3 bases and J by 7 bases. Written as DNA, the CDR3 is TGTGCCAGCAGTTTTAGCGGGCCCCCGAGGAATGAGCAGTTCTTC. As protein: CASSFSGPPRNEQFF.

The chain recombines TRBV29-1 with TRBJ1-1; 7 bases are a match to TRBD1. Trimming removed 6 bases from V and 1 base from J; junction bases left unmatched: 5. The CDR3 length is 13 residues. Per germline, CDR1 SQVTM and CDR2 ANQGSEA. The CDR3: CSVEGQPNTEAFF. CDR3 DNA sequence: TGCAGCGTCGAGGGACAGCCGAACACTGAAGCTTTCTTT.

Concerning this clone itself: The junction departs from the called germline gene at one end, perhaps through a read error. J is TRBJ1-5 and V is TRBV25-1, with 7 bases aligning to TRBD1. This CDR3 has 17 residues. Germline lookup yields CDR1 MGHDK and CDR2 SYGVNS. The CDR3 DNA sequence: TGTGCCAGCAGTGAGTCAGGGGGGCCTATTAGCAATCAGCCCCAGAATTTT. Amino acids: CASSESGGPISNQPQNF.

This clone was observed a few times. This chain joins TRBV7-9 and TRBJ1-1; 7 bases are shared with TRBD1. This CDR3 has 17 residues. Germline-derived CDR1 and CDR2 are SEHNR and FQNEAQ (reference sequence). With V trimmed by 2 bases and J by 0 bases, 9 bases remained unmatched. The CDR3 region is CASSLSTGVGMNTEAFF. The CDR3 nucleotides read TGTGCCAGCAGCTTAAGTACAGGGGTCGGAATGAACACTGAAGCTTTCTTT.

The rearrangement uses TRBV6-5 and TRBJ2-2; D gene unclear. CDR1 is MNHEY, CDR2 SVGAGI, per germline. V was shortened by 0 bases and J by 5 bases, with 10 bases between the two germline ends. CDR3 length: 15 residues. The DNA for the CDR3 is TGTGCCAGCAGTTACTCGCCGCGCACTACCGGGGAGCTGTTTTTT. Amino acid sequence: CASSYSPRTTGELFF.

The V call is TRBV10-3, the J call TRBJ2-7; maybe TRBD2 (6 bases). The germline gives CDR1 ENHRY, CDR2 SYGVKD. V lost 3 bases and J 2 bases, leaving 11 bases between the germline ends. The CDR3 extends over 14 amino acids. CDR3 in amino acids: CAISDLGGTYEQYF. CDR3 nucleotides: TGTGCCATCAGTGACCTCGGGGGAACCTACGAGCAGTACTTC.

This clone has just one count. The CDR3 loop is CATSRVGGEQETQYF. CDR3 bases: TGTGCCACCAGCAGAGTTGGGGGGGAGCAAGAGACCCAGTACTTC. The rearrangement joins TRBV15 to TRBJ2-5, with 7 bases fitting TRBD2. Germline CDR1 LNHNV, CDR2 YYDKDF (reference sequence). CDR3 length: 15 residues. The V gene end was trimmed by 1 base and the J gene end by 2 bases; junction bases not matched to a gene: 4.

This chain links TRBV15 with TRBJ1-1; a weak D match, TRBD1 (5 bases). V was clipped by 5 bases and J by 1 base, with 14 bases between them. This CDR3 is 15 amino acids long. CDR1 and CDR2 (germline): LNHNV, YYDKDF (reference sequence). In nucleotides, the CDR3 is TGTGCCACCAGCCGGAGGGACGGAGCGAACACTGAAGCTTTCTTT. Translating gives CATSRRDGANTEAFF.

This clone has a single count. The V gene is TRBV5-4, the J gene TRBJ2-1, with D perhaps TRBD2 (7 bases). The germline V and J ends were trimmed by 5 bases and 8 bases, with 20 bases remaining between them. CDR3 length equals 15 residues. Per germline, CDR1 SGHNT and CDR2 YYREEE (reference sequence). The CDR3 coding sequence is TGTGCCAGCAGGGTTAGCGCGGGGGCTGGGGATGAGCAGTTCTTC. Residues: CASRVSAGAGDEQFF.

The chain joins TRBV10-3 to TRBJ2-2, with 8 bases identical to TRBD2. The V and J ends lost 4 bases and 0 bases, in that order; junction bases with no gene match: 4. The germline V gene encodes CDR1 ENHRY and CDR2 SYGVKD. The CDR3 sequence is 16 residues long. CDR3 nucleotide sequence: TGTGCCATCAGTGTGGCGGGGGGAGCGAACACCGGGGAGCTGTTTTTT. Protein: CAISVAGGANTGELFF.

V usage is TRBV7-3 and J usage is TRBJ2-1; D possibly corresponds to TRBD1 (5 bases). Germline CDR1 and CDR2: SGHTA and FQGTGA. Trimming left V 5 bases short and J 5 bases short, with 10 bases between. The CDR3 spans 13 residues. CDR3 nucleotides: TGTGCCAGCAGCACGGACATCCACAATGAGCAGTTCTTC. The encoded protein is CASSTDIHNEQFF. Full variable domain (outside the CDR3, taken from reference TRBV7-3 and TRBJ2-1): GAGVSQTPSNKVTEKGKYVELRCDPISGHTALYWYRQSLGQGPEFLIYFQGTGAADDSGLPNDRFFAVRPEGSVSTLKIQRTERGDSAVYLCASSTDIHNEQFFGPGTRLTVL.

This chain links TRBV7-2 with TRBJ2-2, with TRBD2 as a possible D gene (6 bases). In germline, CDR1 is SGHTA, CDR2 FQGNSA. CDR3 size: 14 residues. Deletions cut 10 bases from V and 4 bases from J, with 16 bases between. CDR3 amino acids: CATTTFGGTGELFF. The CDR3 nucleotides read TGTGCCACCACCACGTTCGGGGGCACCGGGGAGCTGTTTTTT.

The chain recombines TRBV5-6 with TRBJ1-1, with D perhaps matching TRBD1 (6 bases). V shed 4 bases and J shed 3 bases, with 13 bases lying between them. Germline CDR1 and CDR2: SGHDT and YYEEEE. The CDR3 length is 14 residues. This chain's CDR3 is CASSPTGWDTEAFF. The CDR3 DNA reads TGTGCCAGCAGCCCTACAGGGTGGGACACTGAAGCTTTCTTT.